Each of the 25 T cell receptor beta chains below was sequenced from the same sample in a study of blood T cell repertoires in COVID-19. Data came from immunoSEQ multiplex PCR; TCRdb stores just in-frame clones and leaves some out. Of approximately 230,000 clones in the sample, 70% to 85% were seen once. Sequenced input: PBMCs or T cells enriched from blood (not recorded which). All receptors come from a man aged 35-49 years who had recovered from COVID-19.

This clone was detected once. The rearrangement uses TRBV28 and TRBJ1-4; no clear D gene. The CDR3 loop spans 11 amino acids. Deletions cut 9 bases from V and 10 bases from J, with 12 bases between. CDR1 is MDHEN, CDR2 SYDVKM, per germline. The CDR3 sequence is CASSTTGKLFF. Written as DNA, the CDR3 is TGTGCCAGTTCGACCACGGGAAAACTGTTTTTT. The entire variable domain, with the rest obtained from reference TRBV28 and TRBJ1-4, is as follows: DVKVTQSSRYLVKRTGEKVFLECVQDMDHENMFWYRQDPGLGLRLIYFSYDVKMKEKGDIPEGYSVSREKKERFSLILESASTNQTSMYLCASSTTGKLFFGSGTQLSVL.

The chain has TRBV2 and TRBJ2-7, with 7 bases identical to TRBD1. V lost 8 bases, J lost 6 bases, and 10 bases stayed unmatched. Looked up from germline, CDR1 is SNHLY and CDR2 is FYNNEI. The CDR3 consists of 13 residues. The CDR3 DNA is TGTGCCAGCGGAAGGGACAGAGGGGTCGAGCAGTACTTC. This encodes CASGRDRGVEQYF.

The rearrangement joins TRBV18 to TRBJ2-3; D call uncertain. V was shortened by 3 bases and J by 0 bases, with 10 bases between the two germline ends. The CDR3 is 15 amino acids. From germline, CDR1 is KGHSH and CDR2 LQKENI. The CDR3 nucleotides read TGTGCCAGCTCACCGCAGACATCTAGCACAGATACGCAGTATTTT. It translates to CASSPQTSSTDTQYF. The entire variable domain, with the rest obtained from reference TRBV18 and TRBJ2-3, is as follows: NAGVMQNPRHLVRRRGQEARLRCSPMKGHSHVYWYRQLPEEGLKFMVYLQKENIIDESGMPKERFSAEFPKEGPSILRIQQVVRGDSAAYFCASSPQTSSTDTQYFGPGTRLTVL.

This chain uses TRBV2 with TRBJ2-2, with 10 bases matching TRBD1. Germline CDR1 and CDR2: SNHLY and FYNNEI. The ends lost 7 bases at V and 4 bases at J; junction bases unmatched: 3. The CDR3 loop spans 14 amino acids. CDR3 region: CASTGTGVTGELFF. In DNA, the CDR3 is TGTGCCAGCACCGGGACAGGGGTCACCGGGGAGCTGTTTTTT.

The V gene is TRBV7-9, the J gene TRBJ2-5; D is perhaps TRBD2 (5 bases). V dropped 6 bases and J dropped 3 bases, with 8 bases sitting between them. Germline CDR1 and CDR2: SEHNR and FQNEAQ (reference sequence). The CDR3 has 12 amino acids. CDR3 sequence: CASSPGEETQYF. The DNA of the CDR3 is TGTGCCAGCAGTCCCGGGGAAGAGACCCAGTACTTC.

The chain links TRBV3-1 (or the pseudogene TRBV3-2) to TRBJ2-5; D is unclear. Trimming left V 0 bases short and J 0 bases short, with 5 bases between. The germline CDR1 and CDR2 sequences are LGHDT and YNNKEL (reference sequence). The length of the CDR3 is 14 residues. CDR3 protein: CASSQDGYQETQYF. For the CDR3, the DNA is TGTGCCAGCAGCCAAGACGGGTACCAAGAGACCCAGTACTTC.

This chain joins TRBV11-3 and TRBJ2-3; possible D gene TRBD1, 7 bases. The V gene lost 3 bases and the J gene lost 3 bases, with 10 bases spanning the gap. Germline loops: CDR1 SGHNT, CDR2 YENEEA. The CDR3 consists of 14 residues. CDR3 nucleotide sequence: TGTGCCAGCAGCTTCAGGGGGGCTACAGATACGCAGTATTTT. Encoded protein: CASSFRGATDTQYF.

J is TRBJ1-2 and V is TRBV30; weak D call: TRBD1 (5 bases). The CDR3 is 13 residues long. Germline lookup yields CDR1 GTSNPN and CDR2 SVGIG (reference sequence). Trimming cost V 3 bases and J 5 bases, with 13 bases left between them. For the CDR3, the DNA is TGTGCCTGGAGAAGCGCCAGGGCGTATGGCTACACCTTC. This codes for CAWRSARAYGYTF.

The rearrangement links TRBV2 to TRBJ1-2; D remains unclear. The CDR3 consists of 13 residues. Germline assignment: CDR1 SNHLY and CDR2 FYNNEI. V was shortened by 2 bases and J by 3 bases, with 7 bases between the two germline ends. CDR3 amino acids: CASSERRDYGYTF. DNA for the CDR3: TGTGCCAGCAGTGAACGGCGGGACTATGGCTACACCTTC.

The V and J genes are TRBV12-3 or TRBV12-4 and TRBJ1-6; D remains unclear. The CDR3 is made up of 13 amino acids. Trimming took 3 bases from V and 11 from J, leaving 11 bases between them. CDR3 loop: CASSFGRGTPLHF. For the CDR3, the DNA is TGTGCCAGCAGTTTCGGGCGGGGAACACCCCTCCACTTT.

This chain connects TRBV6-5 to TRBJ2-2, with a possible D match to TRBD2 (5 bases). In germline, CDR1 is MNHEY, CDR2 SVGAGI. V dropped 5 bases and J dropped 5 bases, with 12 bases sitting between them. The CDR3 covers 14 residues. The CDR3 is CASSTGRRTGELFF. The CDR3 region has the DNA TGTGCCAGCAGTACGGGAAGAAGGACCGGGGAGCTGTTTTTT.

This chain links TRBV7-3 with TRBJ2-6; TRBD1 might be the D (5 bases). Germline loops: CDR1 SGHTA, CDR2 FQGTGA. The V end lost 8 bases, the J end lost 0 bases, and 14 bases lay between the germline ends. The CDR3 is 16 amino acids. CDR3 coding DNA: TGTGCCAGCGGGGCAGGCGGAAACTCTGGGGCCAACGTCCTGACTTTC. Its translation: CASGAGGNSGANVLTF.

The chain has TRBV7-2 and TRBJ2-7, with 9 bases aligning to TRBD2. The length of the CDR3 is 16 residues. Unmatched junction bases numbered 12, after V lost 3 bases and J lost 6 bases. The V gene's germline CDR1 is SGHTA and CDR2 FQGNSA. This CDR3 is CASSFGGGVSPSEQYF. The CDR3 coding sequence is TGTGCCAGCAGCTTCGGCGGGGGGGTTTCCCCCTCCGAGCAGTACTTC. The full variable domain, completed using reference TRBV7-2 and TRBJ2-7, is GAGVSQSPSNKVTEKGKDVELRCDPISGHTALYWYRQSLGQGLEFLIYFQGNSAPDKSGLPSDRFSAERTGGSVSTLTIQRTQQEDSAVYLCASSFGGGVSPSEQYFGPGTRLTVT.

The chain uses TRBV6-5 and TRBJ2-7; 7 nucleotides match TRBD2. V lost 8 bases and J lost 2; bases outside the gene matches: 9. The germline CDR1 and CDR2 sequences are MNHEY and SVGAGI. CDR3 length equals 14 residues. The CDR3 nucleotides read TGTGCCAGCCGAACGCGGGAGCAAACCTACGAGCAGTACTTC. Translating it yields CASRTREQTYEQYF.

This rearrangement joins TRBV5-1 to TRBJ2-5; 8 bases fit TRBD2. Germline assignment: CDR1 SGHRS and CDR2 YFSETQ. With V trimmed by 6 bases and J by 5 bases, 9 bases remained unmatched. The CDR3 length is 14 residues. The CDR3 loop is CASKPGGARETQYF. Written as DNA, the CDR3 is TGCGCCAGCAAGCCCGGGGGGGCTAGGGAGACCCAGTACTTC.

V is TRBV10-3 and J is TRBJ2-3; 7 bases map to TRBD1. The CDR3 sequence is 17 residues long. CDR1 ENHRY and CDR2 SYGVKD come from the germline V gene. J gave up 3 bases and V 2 bases, and 11 bases lay outside the gene matches. The CDR3 DNA sequence: TGTGCCATCAGTGAGAGCATCGGGACAGTGGGAACAGATACGCAGTATTTT. It codes for CAISESIGTVGTDTQYF.

V usage is TRBV7-2 and J usage is TRBJ2-7; TRBD2 matches at 8 bases. The CDR3 consists of 17 residues. With 5 bases clipped from V and 6 bases from J, the junction kept 18 bases outside the gene matches. Germline V gives CDR1 SGHTA, CDR2 FQGNSA. The CDR3 DNA follows: TGTGCCAGCAGCGCCGGATCACTAGCGGCTTTTAGTCGCGAGCAGTACTTC. Translation gives CASSAGSLAAFSREQYF.

The chain uses TRBV5-6 and TRBJ2-7, with 11 bases identical to TRBD2. V lost 4 bases and J lost 0; bases outside the gene matches: 6. Germline V CDR1 and CDR2: SGHDT, YYEEEE. The CDR3 length is 16 residues. CDR3 amino acids: CASSARLAGISYEQYF. CDR3 sequence (DNA): TGTGCCAGCAGCGCCCGACTAGCGGGAATCTCCTACGAGCAGTACTTC. Variable domain in full (rest from reference TRBV5-6 and TRBJ2-7): DAGVTQSPTHLIKTRGQQVTLRCSPKSGHDTVSWYQQALGQGPQFIFQYYEEEERQRGNFPDRFSGHQFPNYSSELNVNALLLGDSALYLCASSARLAGISYEQYFGPGTRLTVT.

The chain has TRBV7-9 and TRBJ2-3, with a weak D call TRBD1 (5 bases). From germline, CDR1 is SEHNR and CDR2 FQNEAQ (reference sequence). This CDR3 has 16 residues. Deletions cut 0 bases from V and 5 bases from J, with 15 bases between. The CDR3 DNA follows: TGTGCCAGCAGCTTAGCTGGACCCAGGGTTGGAGATACGCAGTATTTT. This translates into CASSLAGPRVGDTQYF.

This chain uses TRBV28 with TRBJ1-2, with D possibly being TRBD1 (6 bases). CDR1 MDHEN and CDR2 SYDVKM come from the germline V gene. This CDR3 is built from 15 residues. Trimming stripped 1 base from V and 4 bases from J, with 13 bases between. The CDR3 bases are TGTGCCAGCAGTTTATCCTACGGACAGTCCTATGGCTACACCTTC. Translation gives CASSLSYGQSYGYTF.

The genes are TRBV27 and TRBJ2-7, with 12 bases matching TRBD1. The CDR3 contains 17 residues. CDR1 and CDR2 (germline): MNHEY, SMNVEV (reference sequence). The V and J ends lost 6 bases and 2 bases, in that order; junction bases with no gene match: 11. The CDR3 reads CASRGTGGLTTTYEQYF. The CDR3 DNA follows: TGTGCCAGCAGGGGGACAGGGGGCCTGACAACAACCTACGAGCAGTACTTC.

The gene calls are TRBV7-8 and TRBJ1-1; a weak D match, TRBD1 (5 bases). V lost 2 bases to trimming and J lost 3 bases, with 7 bases between them. Germline values: CDR1 SGHVS, CDR2 FQNEAQ. The CDR3 runs 13 residues. CDR3 protein: CASSLWGDTEAFF. The DNA for the CDR3 is TGTGCCAGCAGCTTATGGGGGGACACTGAAGCTTTCTTT.

This chain uses TRBV5-1 with TRBJ1-1, with 7 nucleotides matching TRBD1. The CDR3 extends over 14 amino acids. Germline CDR1 is SGHRS and CDR2 is YFSETQ. The junction had 6 bases not matched to a gene; V was cut back by 1 base and J by 6 bases. The CDR3 DNA sequence: TGCGCCAGCAGCTTGACAGGGGTTCTTCCTGAAGCTTTCTTT. Its translation is CASSLTGVLPEAFF. The full variable domain, completed using reference TRBV5-1 and TRBJ1-1, is KAGVTQTPRYLIKTRGQQVTLSCSPISGHRSVSWYQQTPGQGLQFLFEYFSETQRNKGNFPGRFSGRQFSNSRSEMNVSTLELGDSALYLCASSLTGVLPEAFFGQGTRLTVV.

This clone appeared a single time. The V and J genes are TRBV28 and TRBJ2-7; perhaps TRBD1 as D (5 bases). The CDR3 has 14 residues. Trimming removed 4 bases from V and 4 bases from J, with 14 bases in between. Germline lookup yields CDR1 MDHEN and CDR2 SYDVKM. The CDR3 is CASSWRQPEYEQYF. For the CDR3, the DNA is TGTGCCAGCAGTTGGAGACAGCCTGAGTACGAGCAGTACTTC.

This clone was seen just once. V and J are TRBV11-2 and TRBJ2-7, with 9 bases fitting TRBD2. This CDR3 has 15 residues. V lost 4 bases, J lost 6 bases, and 10 bases stayed unmatched. In germline, CDR1 is SGHAT, CDR2 FQNNGV. CDR3 amino acids: CASSSSSGKVGEQYF. CDR3 nucleotides: TGTGCCAGCAGCTCATCTAGCGGGAAGGTCGGCGAGCAGTACTTC.